This T cell receptor (beta chain) appears in the sequencing data of a study of blood T cell repertoires in COVID-19. Study information: The origin of the acute and convalescent COVID-19 samples was the United States, Italy and Spain. T cells, B-cell-depleted T cells, or PBMCs supplied cDNA or gDNA.

Trimming left V 3 bases short and J 2 bases short, with 4 bases between. CDR3 length: 12 amino acids. Germline V gene data show CDR1 as LNHDA and CDR2 as SQIVND (reference sequence). Original processing notes: How many nucleated cells were present was estimated from reference gene primer amplification. Using immunoSEQ multiplex PCR, the repertoire was profiled, and TCRdb retains in-frame clones only, with some absent. V and J calls and clone size are given by that table; D and trimming were obtained from the DNA. The table includes roughly 160,000 clones, roughly 86% detected once. The specimen sequenced was peripheral blood. The origin of this receptor is a man younger than 35 with acute or convalescent COVID-19. The chain combines TRBV19 with TRBJ2-5, with D unresolved. CDR3 in DNA: TGTGCCAGTAGTATGGCTCAAGAGACCCAGTACTTC. This encodes CASSMAQETQYF.